Each of the 31 T cell receptor beta chains below was sequenced from the same sample in a study of shared clonotypes between healthy human individuals. Sequenced by immunoSEQ multiplex PCR; TCRdb stores in-frame clones only, minus some. The data hold nearly 2 million clones, with approximately 94% observed a single time. Naive CD8 cells lacked CD45RO and underwent positive selection for CCR7, leaving out terminally differentiated effector memory CD45RA+ cells. Sequenced sample: naive CD8+ T cells sorted from blood. The source is a man aged 18 to 30 in good health.

J is TRBJ1-1 and V is TRBV7-6; TRBD1 matches at 8 bases. CDR3 length: 15 residues. V dropped 5 bases and J dropped 5; count of bases not matched to a gene: 10. CDR1 and CDR2 (germline): SGHVS, FNYEAQ. Written as DNA, the CDR3 is TGTGCCAGCAGCCTAAACCCGGGACAGGAAACTGAAGCTTTCTTT. Its translation is CASSLNPGQETEAFF.

V and J are TRBV5-6 and TRBJ1-6, with unresolved D. V was trimmed by 2 bases and J by 10 bases, leaving 10 bases between them. Germline lookup yields CDR1 SGHDT and CDR2 YYEEEE. The CDR3 runs 13 residues. This CDR3 is CASSFTEGSPLHF. The CDR3 DNA reads TGTGCCAGCAGCTTTACGGAAGGCTCACCCCTCCACTTT.

The chain carries TRBV4-1 and TRBJ1-6; D is unresolved. Per the germline V gene, CDR1 is MGHRA and CDR2 is YSYEKL. V was cut by 7 bases and J by 9 bases, with 13 bases left in between. CDR3 length equals 13 residues. The CDR3 nucleotides read TGCGCCAGCAATGTAGGGTACGGTTCACCCCTCCACTTT. This codes for CASNVGYGSPLHF.

The V and J genes are TRBV28 and TRBJ2-5, with a tentative D call TRBD1 (6 bases). CDR1 is MDHEN and CDR2 is SYDVKM in the germline V gene. The V end lost 3 bases, the J end lost 1 base, and 18 bases lay between the germline ends. The CDR3 consists of 17 residues. The CDR3 is CASSLTGAILLQETQYF. CDR3 sequence (DNA): TGTGCCAGCAGTTTGACAGGCGCCATACTTCTCCAAGAGACCCAGTACTTC.

The count of this clone is one. This sequence joins TRBV30 and TRBJ2-5, with 8 bases lining up with TRBD2. This CDR3 is 15 amino acids long. From germline, CDR1 is GTSNPN and CDR2 SVGIG (reference sequence). After removal of 2 bases from V and 5 bases from J, the junction contained 10 bases not matched to a gene. CDR3: CAWSTRGGPVETQYF. CDR3 bases: TGTGCCTGGAGTACTCGCGGGGGGCCGGTGGAGACCCAGTACTTC.

The chain joins TRBV29-1 to TRBJ2-7; tentatively, D is TRBD1 (7 bases). The CDR3 length is 16 residues. The germline gives CDR1 SQVTM, CDR2 ANQGSEA. The V end lost 3 bases, the J end lost 2 bases, and 20 bases lay between the germline ends. CDR3 residues: CSVDGLRAGGPYEQYF. For the CDR3, the DNA is TGCAGCGTTGATGGTCTTCGGGCAGGGGGGCCCTACGAGCAGTACTTC.

The chain uses TRBV9 and TRBJ2-1; 11 bases match TRBD2. Germline CDR1 is SGDLS and CDR2 is YYNGEE. The V gene end was trimmed by 4 bases and the J gene end by 8 bases; junction bases not matched to a gene: 5. The CDR3 sequence is 14 residues long. This CDR3 reads CASSSRLAGYEQFF. In DNA, the CDR3 is TGTGCCAGCAGCAGTAGACTAGCGGGGTATGAGCAGTTCTTC.

The V gene is TRBV10-1, the J gene TRBJ1-2; the D is unclear. The CDR3 spans 12 residues. V was shortened by 10 bases and J by 7 bases, with 16 bases between the two germline ends. CDR1 is WNHNN, CDR2 SYGVQD, per germline (reference sequence). CDR3 region: CATPVPSCGYTF. The CDR3 coding sequence is TGCGCCACCCCCGTCCCATCTTGTGGCTACACCTTC.

This chain joins TRBV28 and TRBJ2-7; tentatively, D is TRBD1 (5 bases). Germline-derived CDR1 and CDR2 are MDHEN and SYDVKM. The CDR3 is 14 amino acids. The V gene lost 5 bases and the J gene lost 2 bases, with 13 bases spanning the gap. The CDR3 DNA reads TGTGCCAGCAGTCCCCTCCTGGACACCTACGAGCAGTACTTC. This translates into CASSPLLDTYEQYF.

The chain employs TRBV9 and TRBJ2-1; 11 bases fit TRBD2. V lost 4 bases and J lost 4; bases outside the gene matches: 1. The CDR3 loop spans 14 amino acids. Germline loops: CDR1 SGDLS, CDR2 YYNGEE. Here the CDR3 reads CASSLAGGYNEQFF. The CDR3 DNA reads as TGTGCCAGCAGCCTAGCGGGAGGATACAATGAGCAGTTCTTC.

The genes are TRBV6-6 and TRBJ2-7; D not certain. The CDR3 spans 14 residues. Germline CDR1 reads MNHNY; CDR2 reads SVGAGI (reference sequence). The germline V and J ends were trimmed by 5 bases and 6 bases, with 17 bases remaining between them. Here the CDR3 DNA reads TGTGCCAGCAGTCCACCGAATCCAACGGGCGAGCAGTACTTC. Amino acid sequence: CASSPPNPTGEQYF.

The chain recombines TRBV5-1 with TRBJ2-7; weak D call: TRBD2 (6 bases). Trimming took off 5 bases at V and 1 base at J, with 13 bases between the two ends. Per the germline V gene, CDR1 is SGHRS and CDR2 is YFSETQ. This CDR3 has 14 amino acids. The CDR3 DNA sequence: TGCGCCAGCAGTGGGCGGAGGGATTCCTACGAGCAGTACTTC. Protein: CASSGRRDSYEQYF.

This chain uses TRBV6-6 with TRBJ2-3; 8 bases map to TRBD1. The CDR3 length is 16 residues. The ends lost 6 bases at V and 3 bases at J; junction bases unmatched: 11. Germline V gene lookup returns CDR1 MNHNY and CDR2 SVGAGI (reference sequence). The CDR3 DNA reads TGTGCCAGCAGCGCCCGGACAGGGCCACGGACAGATACGCAGTATTTT. This translates into CASSARTGPRTDTQYF.

With regard to this clone: This same CDR3 is encoded by further DNA sequences in the sample. The chain joins TRBV5-1 to TRBJ2-3, with D possibly called TRBD1 or TRBD2 (6 bases each). The CDR3 sequence is 15 residues long. The V gene's germline CDR1 is SGHRS and CDR2 YFSETQ. Trimming took 2 bases from V and 0 from J, leaving 10 bases between them. The CDR3 nucleotides read TGCGCCAGCAGCTTAAGGGGGACTAGCACAGATACGCAGTATTTT. Protein product: CASSLRGTSTDTQYF.

The chain carries TRBV7-8 and TRBJ2-7; D unresolved. Germline lookup yields CDR1 SGHVS and CDR2 FQNEAQ. Trimming stripped 5 bases from V and 6 bases from J, with 8 bases between. CDR3 length: 11 residues. The DNA of the CDR3 is TGTGCCAGCAGCGAATCGGTCGAGCAGTACTTC. This translates into CASSESVEQYF.

This chain joins TRBV28 and TRBJ2-1; no reliable D call. The V end lost 1 base, the J end lost 8 bases, and 12 bases lay between the germline ends. The V gene's germline CDR1 is MDHEN and CDR2 SYDVKM. The CDR3 length is 14 residues. The CDR3 sequence is CASSLSPSRHEQFF. The CDR3 DNA reads as TGTGCCAGCAGTTTATCCCCGTCCCGGCATGAGCAGTTCTTC.

The rearrangement joins TRBV7-8 to TRBJ2-7; D is perhaps TRBD2 (6 bases). V lost 1 base and J lost 0, with 13 bases in between. CDR1 and CDR2 (germline): SGHVS, FQNEAQ. This CDR3 has 16 residues. The CDR3 DNA sequence: TGTGCCAGCAGCTTAGTTCTTGGTAGCGGCTCCTACGAGCAGTACTTC. This codes for CASSLVLGSGSYEQYF.

The chain links TRBV28 to TRBJ1-2; a possible D gene is TRBD1 (5 bases). Germline values: CDR1 MDHEN, CDR2 SYDVKM. V lost 3 bases and J lost 1, with 12 bases in between. This CDR3 has 15 residues. DNA for the CDR3: TGTGCCAGCAGTTTCGGGGGGTATTATAACTATGGCTACACCTTC. Its translation is CASSFGGYYNYGYTF.

The chain combines TRBV9 with TRBJ1-4, with 9 bases matching TRBD1. CDR3 size: 15 residues. Germline lookup yields CDR1 SGDLS and CDR2 YYNGEE. With 7 bases clipped from V and 3 bases from J, the junction kept 7 bases outside the gene matches. As DNA, the CDR3 is TGTGCCAGCCTTCTACAGGGGGCCCCTAATGAAAAACTGTTTTTT. Translation gives CASLLQGAPNEKLFF.

CDR3 region: CASSSTGVGFTDTQYF. In nucleotides, the CDR3 is TGTGCCAGCAGCTCGACAGGGGTTGGATTCACAGATACGCAGTATTTT. The chain links TRBV7-9 to TRBJ2-3; 8 bases map to TRBD1. Germline V gene sequence: CDR1 SEHNR, CDR2 FQNEAQ (reference sequence). V was clipped by 4 bases and J by 2 bases; unmatched bases: 8. This CDR3 spans 16 amino acids.

The chain links TRBV7-9 to TRBJ2-3; 9 bases align to TRBD1. V lost 5 bases and J lost 2; bases outside the gene matches: 11. Germline CDR1 SEHNR, CDR2 FQNEAQ (reference sequence). This CDR3 has 17 residues. The CDR3 DNA sequence: TGTGCCAGCAGCCCGAGCATGGACAGGGGTTACACAGATACGCAGTATTTT. As protein: CASSPSMDRGYTDTQYF.

The gene calls are TRBV6-5 and TRBJ2-3; maybe TRBD1 (7 bases). Trimming removed 4 bases at V and 2 bases at J, with 13 bases between. Per germline, CDR1 MNHEY and CDR2 SVGAGI. CDR3 length: 15 residues. The CDR3 region is CASSSGQRATDTQYF. The DNA of the CDR3 is TGTGCCAGCAGTTCGGGACAGCGGGCCACAGATACGCAGTATTTT.

The V gene is TRBV6-1, the J gene TRBJ1-5; D might be TRBD1 (6 bases). V shed 9 bases and J shed 0 bases, with 12 bases lying between them. CDR1 is MNHNS, CDR2 SASEGT, per germline. The CDR3 covers 14 residues. As DNA, the CDR3 is TGTGCCAGTATACAGGGATATAGCAATCAGCCCCAGCATTTT. Its translation: CASIQGYSNQPQHF.

The chain uses TRBV5-6 and TRBJ2-2; D gene unclear. This CDR3 is built from 15 residues. The germline CDR1 and CDR2 sequences are SGHDT and YYEEEE. V was cut by 0 bases and J by 7 bases, with 13 bases left in between. The CDR3 protein is CASSLAFGWVGELFF. In DNA form, the CDR3 reads TGTGCCAGCAGCTTGGCCTTCGGGTGGGTCGGGGAGCTGTTTTTT.

This chain connects TRBV6-9 to TRBJ2-5, with D perhaps being TRBD1 or TRBD2 (5 bases each). Germline assignment: CDR1 MNHGY and CDR2 SVAAGI. V lost 8 bases, J lost 3 bases, and 34 bases lay in between. The CDR3 sequence is 20 residues long. CDR3 sequence reads: CASAFPRDEVKSGVEETQYF. As DNA, the CDR3 is TGTGCCAGCGCTTTTCCCCGGGACGAAGTGAAGTCCGGCGTAGAAGAGACCCAGTACTTC.

The rearrangement joins TRBV7-9 to TRBJ2-1; D is possibly TRBD2 (6 bases). The germline V gene encodes CDR1 SEHNR and CDR2 FQNEAQ (reference sequence). This CDR3 has 16 amino acids. V lost 5 bases and J 3 bases, leaving 17 bases between the germline ends. The CDR3 reads CASSPKGLGLYNEQFF. The DNA of the CDR3 is TGTGCCAGCAGCCCAAAGGGACTGGGCCTCTACAATGAGCAGTTCTTC.

The count of this clone is one. Other DNA sequences of this sample code for an identical CDR3. The J gene is TRBJ2-7, the V gene TRBV5-8; D gene ambiguous. CDR3 length: 12 residues. Germline CDR1 reads SGHTS; CDR2 reads YDEGEE. V was trimmed by 0 bases and J by 5 bases, leaving 6 bases between them. The CDR3 DNA follows: TGTGCCAGCAGCTTGGCCGGAGACGAGCAGTACTTC. It is translated as CASSLAGDEQYF.

This sequence joins TRBV10-1 and TRBJ2-7; D may match TRBD1 or TRBD2 (7 bases each). Trimming shortened V by 0 bases and J by 3 bases, and 21 bases separated the two germline ends. The CDR3 spans 18 residues. Germline loops: CDR1 WNHNN, CDR2 SYGVQD (reference sequence). Here the CDR3 reads CASSESGTVSGADYEQYF. DNA for the CDR3: TGCGCCAGCAGTGAGTCCGGGACAGTCAGCGGGGCCGACTACGAGCAGTACTTC.

The genes are TRBV19 and TRBJ1-3; the D is unclear. The germline gives CDR1 LNHDA, CDR2 SQIVND (reference sequence). The CDR3 extends over 11 amino acids. The germline V and J ends were trimmed by 4 bases and 8 bases, with 6 bases remaining between them. The CDR3 DNA reads as TGTGCCAGTAGTACGTCGGACACCATATATTTT. Amino acid sequence: CASSTSDTIYF.

The chain combines TRBV30 with TRBJ2-1; D possibly corresponds to TRBD2 (6 bases). This CDR3 is built from 14 residues. Trimming shortened V by 1 base and J by 3 bases, and 10 bases separated the two germline ends. CDR1 GTSNPN and CDR2 SVGIG come from the germline V gene (reference sequence). CDR3 sequence reads: CAWSGGAGYNEQFF. The CDR3 DNA reads TGTGCCTGGAGTGGCGGAGCGGGCTACAATGAGCAGTTCTTC.

The chain couples TRBV30 to TRBJ1-3, with D perhaps matching TRBD1 (6 bases). Germline values: CDR1 GTSNPN, CDR2 SVGIG (reference sequence). CDR3 length: 14 residues. CDR3 DNA sequence: TGTGCTGGCATACGTGGCAGGGGTGCAAACACCATATATTTT. As protein: CAGIRGRGANTIYF.